The 11 T cell receptor beta chains below were found in one sample sequenced in a study of Ad26.COV2.S vaccination and SARS-CoV-2 variants. As for treatment: approximately 18 received Ad26.COV2.S at low or high dose, single or two shots; a few received placebo; per-sample allocation not given. Repertoires come from day 63 after the first vaccine or placebo injection. Sequencing was performed with immunoSEQ multiplex PCR; in TCRdb, only in-frame clones are kept and a portion is missing. The sample contains 350,000 to 600,000 clones, approximately 90% of which appear only once. The sequencing here drew on peripheral blood, taken in a trial of Ad26.COV2.S vaccine versus placebo. The receptors here all came from a person between 18 and 65 years old who received the Ad26.COV2.S COVID-19 vaccine or a placebo.

The chain has TRBV9 and TRBJ1-5; D gene unclear. Deletions cut 0 bases from V and 0 bases from J, with 7 bases between. This CDR3 contains 15 residues. Germline V CDR1 and CDR2: SGDLS, YYNGEE. The CDR3 loop reads CASSVAGYSNQPQHF. The CDR3 DNA is TGTGCCAGCAGCGTAGCAGGTTATAGCAATCAGCCCCAGCATTTT.

This rearrangement joins TRBV7-2 to TRBJ2-3, with D unclear. From germline, CDR1 is SGHTA and CDR2 FQGNSA. The CDR3 is 14 residues long. The V end lost 5 bases, the J end lost 0 bases, and 9 bases lay between the germline ends. Here the CDR3 reads CASSGPFSTDTQYF. The CDR3 nucleotides read TGTGCCAGCAGCGGACCCTTTAGCACAGATACGCAGTATTTT.

The CDR3 DNA follows: TGTGCCAGCAGCTTGGCTAAGATAACTCGGGGAAACACTGAAGCTTTCTTT. Translation: CASSLAKITRGNTEAFF. V usage is TRBV5-5 and J usage is TRBJ1-1, with unresolved D. This CDR3 comprises 17 residues. Looked up from germline, CDR1 is SGHKS and CDR2 is YYEKEE (reference sequence). Trimming cost V 0 bases and J 2 bases, with 17 bases left between them. The entire variable domain, with the rest obtained from reference TRBV5-5 and TRBJ1-1, is as follows: DAGVTQSPTHLIKTRGQQVTLRCSPISGHKSVSWYQQVLGQGPQFIFQYYEKEERGRGNFPDRFSARQFPNYSSELNVNALLLGDSALYLCASSLAKITRGNTEAFFGQGTRLTVV.

The V and J genes are TRBV19 and TRBJ2-1, with D perhaps TRBD1 (6 bases). Per germline, CDR1 LNHDA and CDR2 SQIVND (reference sequence). CDR3 length: 14 amino acids. Between the trimmed V and J ends, which lost 9 bases and 5 bases, there was a span of 17 bases. The CDR3 DNA sequence: TGTGCCAGCCGGATGTCTCAGGGGAACAATGAGCAGTTCTTC. This sequence encodes CASRMSQGNNEQFF.

The V call is TRBV15, the J call TRBJ2-7; D unclear. The germline V and J ends were trimmed by 0 bases and 6 bases, with 9 bases remaining between them. The germline CDR1 and CDR2 sequences are LNHNV and YYDKDF (reference sequence). The CDR3 runs to 13 residues. The CDR3 sequence: CATSRDRSGEQYF. The DNA of the CDR3 is TGTGCCACCAGCAGAGACCGTTCCGGCGAGCAGTACTTC.

V and J are TRBV6-2 or TRBV6-3 and TRBJ1-5, with D uncertain. CDR1 is MNHEY and CDR2 is SVGEGT in the germline V gene. With 5 bases removed from V and 9 bases from J, the gap between germline ends came to 14 bases. This CDR3 region has 13 residues. CDR3 coding DNA: TGTGCCAGCAGTCGTTCGTTAAAGGGGCCCCAGCATTTT. Residues: CASSRSLKGPQHF.

The V and J genes are TRBV25-1 and TRBJ2-7, with D tentatively TRBD1 (6 bases). V shed 6 bases and J shed 2 bases, with 11 bases lying between them. Germline-derived CDR1 and CDR2 are MGHDK and SYGVNS. The CDR3 extends over 13 amino acids. The CDR3 loop is CASRGDTPYEQYF. Written as DNA, the CDR3 is TGTGCCAGCAGAGGGGACACCCCCTACGAGCAGTACTTC.

The rearrangement links TRBV9 to TRBJ2-2; 9 bases fit TRBD2. With 0 bases clipped from V and 1 base from J, the junction kept 4 bases outside the gene matches. The CDR3 is 17 residues long. CDR1 SGDLS and CDR2 YYNGEE come from the germline V gene. As DNA, the CDR3 is TGTGCCAGCAGCGTAGGAGCGGGGGGATTGAACACCGGGGAGCTGTTTTTT. Protein sequence: CASSVGAGGLNTGELFF.

The chain is built from TRBV3-1 (or the pseudogene TRBV3-2) and TRBJ2-5; D unclear. The V end lost 1 base, the J end lost 6 bases, and 12 bases lay between the germline ends. Germline assignment: CDR1 LGHDT and CDR2 YNNKEL (reference sequence). The CDR3 is made up of 14 amino acids. The CDR3 DNA reads as TGTGCCAGCAGCCAAGGGTCTCTCCCCCAGACCCAGTACTTC. Protein product: CASSQGSLPQTQYF.

The V gene is TRBV30, the J gene TRBJ1-2; 7 positions agree with TRBD1. V shed 4 bases and J 8 bases; nucleotides not matched to a gene: 19. This CDR3 has 16 amino acids. In germline, CDR1 is GTSNPN, CDR2 SVGIG (reference sequence). This CDR3 reads CAWKIRTGLSPGGYTF. CDR3 coding DNA: TGTGCCTGGAAAATTCGGACAGGACTATCTCCGGGCGGCTACACCTTC.

The chain uses TRBV20-1 and TRBJ1-3; a weak D match, TRBD1 (5 bases). This CDR3 has 13 residues. Trimming left V 3 bases short and J 8 bases short, with 14 bases between. The germline V gene encodes CDR1 DFQATT and CDR2 SNEGSKA (reference sequence). Written as DNA, the CDR3 is TGCAGTGCTAGTCTGGCTGGGGGGGACACCATATATTTT. It is translated as CSASLAGGDTIYF.